This is a list of T cell receptor beta chains from one sample in a study of cytomegalovirus exposure and HLA in healthy donors. Profiled with immunoSEQ multiplex PCR; TCRdb holds only in-frame clones, not every one. The sample holds about 180,000 clones, about four fifths seen once. Sequenced input: PBMCs. These receptors were taken from a man between 40 and 49 years old in good health and CMV-seronegative. The conserved cysteine and the conserved F or W are not part of the CDR3 here. Size is stated for part of the rows, as once, few or many counts, or as a class when the clone is expanded.

>13|.|TRBJ1-5|TRBV18
ASSPPGQSNQPQH
>13|.|TRBJ1-3|TRBV28
ASSFTGSSGNTIY
>13|.|TRBJ2-1|TRBV29-1
SAWNYGTSGNEQF
>14|.|TRBJ2-3|TRBV11-2
ASSNSGGKSTDTQY
>13|.|TRBJ2-7|TRBV5-6
ASSLRGQSSYEQY
>14|.|TRBJ2-2|TRBV7-9
ASRRPGLADTGELF
>10|.|TRBJ2-7|TRBV7-2
ASSLPGYEQY
>10|.|TRBJ2-7|TRBV7-2
ASSLSLYEQY
>13|.|TRBJ2-7|TRBV7-9
ASSPGTGVTYEQY
>15|.|TRBJ2-2|TRBV5-5
ASSLARTGRGTGELF
>13|.|TRBJ2-1|TRBV27
ASSNTGRVRSEQF
>10|.|TRBJ1-2|TRBV28
ASSGGTDGYT
>11|.|TRBJ2-3|TRBV11-1
ASSLRGTDTQY
>15|.|TRBJ2-7|TRBV28
ASSLSTPGQGNDEQY
>16|few|TRBJ2-3|TRBV4-1
ASSSGGKAGGRADTQY
>13|.|TRBJ2-7|TRBV7-9
ASSSRRQINYEQY
>15|.|TRBJ1-5|TRBV5-5
ASSLRGVSISNQPQH
>15|.|TRBJ2-1|TRBV27
ASSLLLRGPSGNEQF
>13|.|TRBJ2-7|TRBV5-1
ASSLVGAASYEQY